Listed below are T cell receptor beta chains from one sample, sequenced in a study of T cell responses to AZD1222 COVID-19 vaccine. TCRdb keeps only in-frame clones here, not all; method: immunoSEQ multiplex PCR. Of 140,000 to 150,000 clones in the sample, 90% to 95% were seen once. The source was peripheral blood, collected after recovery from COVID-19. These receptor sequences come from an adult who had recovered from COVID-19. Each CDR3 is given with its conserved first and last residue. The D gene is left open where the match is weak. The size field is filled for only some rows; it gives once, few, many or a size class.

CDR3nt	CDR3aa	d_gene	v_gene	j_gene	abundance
TGTGCCAGCTCACCGAGTGAGGGGAATGGCTACACCTTC	CASSPSEGNGYTF	.	TRBV18	TRBJ1-2	once
TGTGCCAGCGCCCAGAGCACAGATACGCAGTATTTT	CASAQSTDTQYF	.	TRBV9	TRBJ2-3	.
TGTGCCAGCAGTTGGGGTCCGGGGTCGGGAGCCTACGAGCAGTACTTC	CASSWGPGSGAYEQYF	.	TRBV27	TRBJ2-7	.
TGTGCCAGCAGTTTCGACGTGGACTTCTACGAGCAGTACTTC	CASSFDVDFYEQYF	.	TRBV6-6	TRBJ2-7	once
TGTGCCATCAGTGATGGGGAGGGAACTAGGGGCTACACCTTC	CAISDGEGTRGYTF	.	TRBV10-3	TRBJ1-2	.
TGCGCCAGCAGCCCTCGACTTTTCACTAGCACAGATACGCAGTATTTT	CASSPRLFTSTDTQYF	.	TRBV5-1	TRBJ2-3	.
TGTGCCAGCAGCTTAGACTGGGAAGCGGGTAACCCAGATACGCAGTATTTT	CASSLDWEAGNPDTQYF	.	TRBV7-9	TRBJ2-3	.
TGTGCCAGCAGCCCATGGAGCGGGAGGGCCTCTGGCGAGACCCAGTACTTC	CASSPWSGRASGETQYF	TRBD2	TRBV7-2	TRBJ2-5	.
TGTGCCAGCAGTTCGGCAGGGGGCACTGAAGCTTTCTTT	CASSSAGGTEAFF	TRBD1	TRBV27	TRBJ1-1	.
TGTGCCAGCAGCTTTGGAAAGCCCCGGGACAATGAGCAGTTCTTC	CASSFGKPRDNEQFF	.	TRBV5-4	TRBJ2-1	.
TGCGCCAGCAGCCCTCAGGGGAACACTGAAGCTTTCTTT	CASSPQGNTEAFF	.	TRBV4-1	TRBJ1-1	.
TGCAGCACAGGGGATCAGCCCCAGCATTTT	CSTGDQPQHF	TRBD1	TRBV20-1	TRBJ1-5	.
TGTGCCAGCAGTTTTTCCTACTCCTACGAGCAGTACTTC	CASSFSYSYEQYF	.	TRBV28	TRBJ2-7	.
TGTGCCACCAGCAGAGACAGGGAAAGCTCCTACGAGCAGTACTTC	CATSRDRESSYEQYF	.	TRBV15	TRBJ2-7	.
TGTGCCACCCGGACAGGGGGCAACTATGGCTACACCTTC	CATRTGGNYGYTF	TRBD1	TRBV27	TRBJ1-2	.
TGTGCCACCAGTGATATGGGACAGTACAATGAGCAGTTCTTC	CATSDMGQYNEQFF	TRBD1	TRBV24-1	TRBJ2-1	.
TGCGCCAGCAGGCTACAAGAAGGTGGGGAGGGGGACAATGAGCAGTTCTTC	CASRLQEGGEGDNEQFF	.	TRBV10-1	TRBJ2-1	.
TGTGCCAGCAGCCTGCGGAGTACAGGGAACACTGAAGCTTTCTTT	CASSLRSTGNTEAFF	.	TRBV5-6	TRBJ1-1	.
TGCAGCGTTGAGGTAGCGAACACCGGGGAGCTGTTTTTT	CSVEVANTGELFF	.	TRBV29-1	TRBJ2-2	.
TGTGCCACCAGCACGGACAGGGGAAACAATGAGCAGTTCTTC	CATSTDRGNNEQFF	TRBD1	TRBV2	TRBJ2-1	.
TGTGCCAGCAGTTTACCCTCTTTGAGGGAGGGGTCCTACGAGCAGTACTTC	CASSLPSLREGSYEQYF	TRBD2	TRBV27	TRBJ2-7	.
TGCAGCGTTGAAGGGGACAGAGCCTACGAGCAGTACTTC	CSVEGDRAYEQYF	TRBD1	TRBV29-1	TRBJ2-7	.
TGTGCCAGCAGTGAAGGAGCGGGAGGGACAGATACGCAGTATTTT	CASSEGAGGTDTQYF	TRBD2	TRBV6-1	TRBJ2-3	.
TGTGCCAGCAGCCAGCGGGAGGCAGGCAATGAGCAGTTCTTC	CASSQREAGNEQFF	TRBD2	TRBV7-3	TRBJ2-1	.
TGTGCCAGCAGCCCTTCTAACGAGCAGTACTTC	CASSPSNEQYF	.	TRBV6-6	TRBJ2-7	.
TGTGCCAGCACCCCCGGAGGGGCCTCTGGAAACACCATATATTTT	CASTPGGASGNTIYF	.	TRBV6-5	TRBJ1-3	.
TGTGCCAGCAGTTTATCCCGGGGCACTGAAGCTTTCTTT	CASSLSRGTEAFF	.	TRBV27	TRBJ1-1	.
TGCAGCGTTGACAGGGTGAACACTGAAGCTTTCTTT	CSVDRVNTEAFF	.	TRBV29-1	TRBJ1-1	.
TGTGCCAGCAAGGCAGATACGCAGTATTTT	CASKADTQYF	.	TRBV27	TRBJ2-3	few
TGTGCCAGCAGTTTAGGGCAGGGGGCTCGTTACTATGGCTACACCTTC	CASSLGQGARYYGYTF	TRBD1	TRBV28	TRBJ1-2	.
TGTGCCAGTTCCCGGGACCCCCTCACAGATACGCAGTATTTT	CASSRDPLTDTQYF	.	TRBV6-5	TRBJ2-3	.
TGCGCCAGCAGCCACCCTATTGGAGACTCCTCGAATCAGCCCCAGCATTTT	CASSHPIGDSSNQPQHF	.	TRBV4-1	TRBJ1-5	.
TGCGCCAGCAGCCTATCCGCTGAGGCGGGACAGACCGCAACTAATGAAAAACTGTTTTTT	CASSLSAEAGQTATNEKLFF	TRBD1	TRBV4-1	TRBJ1-4	.
TGTGCCATCAGCGGGACTAGCGGGACCCTCCAAGAGACCCAGTACTTC	CAISGTSGTLQETQYF	TRBD2	TRBV10-3	TRBJ2-5	.
TGTGCCAGTAGTAGCCGCCGACAGGCCCGGGGGAACACTGAAGCTTTCTTT	CASSSRRQARGNTEAFF	.	TRBV19	TRBJ1-1	.
TGTGCCAGCTCACCAGGGACAGGGACCTTTGAAGCTTTCTTT	CASSPGTGTFEAFF	TRBD1	TRBV18	TRBJ1-1	once
TGTGCCAGCAGCCAAATCGACGAGACCCAGTACTTC	CASSQIDETQYF	.	TRBV14	TRBJ2-5	.
TGTGCCAGCAGCCAAGAGTCAGGCATCCACTTT	CASSQESGIHF	.	TRBV14	TRBJ1-6	.
TGTGCCAGCAGCCAAGAGGACAGGCTGCACACTGAAGCTTTCTTT	CASSQEDRLHTEAFF	TRBD1	TRBV3-1/TRBV3-2	TRBJ1-1	.
TGTGCCAGCAGTTCCGTCCGGCATTCCTACGAGCAGTACTTC	CASSSVRHSYEQYF	.	TRBV2	TRBJ2-7	.
TGTGCCAGCAGCCCGTGGCAGGGTTCTAACGAGCAGTACTTC	CASSPWQGSNEQYF	.	TRBV14	TRBJ2-7	.
TGTGCCAGCAGCAAGTGGGGGGTTGCCTTTGTGCGGGAGCAGTACTTC	CASSKWGVAFVREQYF	.	TRBV7-9	TRBJ2-7	once
TGCGCCAGCAGCTTGGTCCCTCGACAGGGGGTAGCTGGAAACACCATATATTTT	CASSLVPRQGVAGNTIYF	TRBD1	TRBV5-1	TRBJ1-3	.
TGTGCCAGCTCACCGCAAGGGGATTCTACGCAGTATTTT	CASSPQGDSTQYF	.	TRBV18	TRBJ2-3	.
TGTGCAATCGGTGCGGGTACGAATGAGCAGTTCTTC	CAIGAGTNEQFF	.	TRBV7-7	TRBJ2-1	.
TGTGCCAGCAGTGCCCCCCGCGGGGCGGGAGTTCGAAACACCGGGGAGCTGTTTTTT	CASSAPRGAGVRNTGELFF	TRBD2	TRBV6-1	TRBJ2-2	.
TGCGCCAGCACCCGTTTCCCGGGTCGATTCGCTAACTATGGCTACACCTTC	CASTRFPGRFANYGYTF	.	TRBV4-1	TRBJ1-2	.
TGTGCCAGCAGCTTAACACCCAGCGGAAACACCGGGGAGCTGTTTTTT	CASSLTPSGNTGELFF	.	TRBV7-6	TRBJ2-2	.
TGCGCCAGCAGCTCTGCCGATACTGGGGGGTCTGAAGCTTTCTTT	CASSSADTGGSEAFF	.	TRBV5-1	TRBJ1-1	.
TGTGCCAGCAGCCCTAGATGGGGGTATGGCTACACCTTC	CASSPRWGYGYTF	.	TRBV7-9	TRBJ1-2	.
TGTGCCAGCCATCCGGGACCCCCCAAGCCCCAGCATTTT	CASHPGPPKPQHF	.	TRBV21-1	TRBJ1-5	.
TGTGCCAGCAGCCCGAGGATTCCGGGACGTACCCTGACGGACACCGGGGAGCTGTTTTTT	CASSPRIPGRTLTDTGELFF	.	TRBV9	TRBJ2-2	.
TGTGCCAGCACCCGAGGGGGGGACAGGCCAAATCAGCCCCAGCATTTT	CASTRGGDRPNQPQHF	TRBD1	TRBV28	TRBJ1-5	.
TGTGCCACCAGCAGATCCTACCGGGACAGGGGTACCAATCAGCCCCAGCATTTT	CATSRSYRDRGTNQPQHF	TRBD1	TRBV15	TRBJ1-5	.
TGTGCCAGCAGCCAAGAAGTAGATAGCGGAAACATTCAGTACTTC	CASSQEVDSGNIQYF	.	TRBV4-2	TRBJ2-4	.
TGTGCCAGCAGCCCCCGTCTAGCGGGGATCACCGGGGAGCTGTTTTTT	CASSPRLAGITGELFF	TRBD2	TRBV11-3	TRBJ2-2	.
TGTGCCAGCAGCCCGGAACTAGCCCAAGAGACCCAGTACTTC	CASSPELAQETQYF	.	TRBV5-5	TRBJ2-5	.